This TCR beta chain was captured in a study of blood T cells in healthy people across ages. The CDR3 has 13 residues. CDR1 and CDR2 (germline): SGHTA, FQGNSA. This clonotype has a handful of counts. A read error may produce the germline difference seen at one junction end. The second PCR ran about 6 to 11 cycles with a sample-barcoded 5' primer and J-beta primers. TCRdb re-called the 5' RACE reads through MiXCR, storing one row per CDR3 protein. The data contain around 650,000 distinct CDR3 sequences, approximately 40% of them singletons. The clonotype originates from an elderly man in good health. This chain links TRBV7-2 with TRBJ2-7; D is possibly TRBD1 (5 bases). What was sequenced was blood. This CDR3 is CASSVAQAYEQYF. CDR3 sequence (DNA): TGTGCCAGCAGCGTAGCACAGGCCTACGAGCAGTACTTC.